In this sample, the clone carrying this T cell receptor (beta chain) turned up many times. The CDR3 is made up of 14 amino acids. V was pared by 8 bases and J by 7 bases, with 21 bases between. CDR1 MDHEN and CDR2 SYDVKM come from the germline V gene. The data originate from a study of regulatory T cells in long-lasting Graves disease. The time point denotes: persistent/refractory GD, antithyroid drugs over 5 years with positive TRAb. Following extraction of RNA from PBMCs, that RNA was used to make the TCR library. Construction of TCR beta libraries relied on iRepertoire HTBI primers and on Arm-PCR targeting CDR3 regions. TCRdb reprocessed the multiplex PCR reads via MiXCR and lists one record per CDR3 protein. Among about 470,000 distinct CDR3 sequences listed, roughly 21% were seen once.

The chain carries TRBV28 and TRBJ2-7, with a weak D call TRBD1 (5 bases). The source material was peripheral blood mononuclear cells (PBMCs), sampled when the disease was refractory, from a patient treated with antithyroid drugs. The clonotype comes from a female donor with Graves disease. CDR3 protein: CASAGSVGLGEQYF. The CDR3 DNA reads as TGTGCCAGCGCCGGGTCGGTGGGGCTAGGGGAGCAGTACTTC.